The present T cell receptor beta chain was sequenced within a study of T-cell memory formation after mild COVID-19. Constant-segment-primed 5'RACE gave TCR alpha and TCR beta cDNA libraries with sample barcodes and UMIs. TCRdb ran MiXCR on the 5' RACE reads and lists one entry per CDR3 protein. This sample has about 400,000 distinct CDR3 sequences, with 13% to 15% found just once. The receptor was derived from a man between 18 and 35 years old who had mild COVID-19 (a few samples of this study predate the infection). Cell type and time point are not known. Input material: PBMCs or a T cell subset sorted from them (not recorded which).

CDR3 DNA sequence: TGTGCCAGCAGCTTGGACAGGCAAAGCAATCAGCCCCAGCATTTT. It encodes CASSLDRQSNQPQHF. The J gene is TRBJ1-5, the V gene TRBV7-2; 7 bases are shared with TRBD1. The CDR3 is 15 residues long. With V trimmed by 3 bases and J by 1 base, 3 bases remained unmatched. The germline V gene encodes CDR1 SGHTA and CDR2 FQGNSA. The full variable domain, rest sourced from reference TRBV7-2 and TRBJ1-5, is GAGVSQSPSNKVTEKGKDVELRCDPISGHTALYWYRQSLGQGLEFLIYFQGNSAPDKSGLPSDRFSAERTGGSVSTLTIQRTQQEDSAVYLCASSLDRQSNQPQHFGDGTRLSIL.